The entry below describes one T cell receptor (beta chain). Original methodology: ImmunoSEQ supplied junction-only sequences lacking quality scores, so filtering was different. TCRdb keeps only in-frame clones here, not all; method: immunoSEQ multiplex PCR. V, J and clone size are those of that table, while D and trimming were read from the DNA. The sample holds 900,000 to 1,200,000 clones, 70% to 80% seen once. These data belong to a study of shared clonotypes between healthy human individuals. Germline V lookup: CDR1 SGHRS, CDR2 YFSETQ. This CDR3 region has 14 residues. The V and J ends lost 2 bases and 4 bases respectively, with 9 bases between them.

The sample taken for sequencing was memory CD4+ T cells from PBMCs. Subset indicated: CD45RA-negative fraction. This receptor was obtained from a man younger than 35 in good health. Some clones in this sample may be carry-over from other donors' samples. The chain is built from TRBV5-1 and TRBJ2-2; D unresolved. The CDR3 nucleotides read TGCGCCAGCAGCTTACAGAATCCCACCGGGGAGCTGTTTTTT. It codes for CASSLQNPTGELFF.